The 17 T cell receptor beta chains listed next were all sequenced from one sample in a study of OX40 agonist ivuxolimab in advanced cancers. Assay used: immunoSEQ multiplex PCR; TCRdb lists only in-frame clones, some missing. The sample has about 74,000 clones, roughly 84% seen once. This specimen consisted of CD4+ or CD8+ T cells sorted from blood, obtained in a trial of the OX40 agonist ivuxolimab. Every receptor here comes from an adult with an advanced solid tumor such as melanoma, head and neck, liver or kidney cancer.

The chain carries TRBV5-6 and TRBJ1-4, with D unclear. There are 13 residues in the CDR3. V lost 1 base and J lost 8, with 9 bases in between. Germline CDR1 is SGHDT and CDR2 is YYEEEE. This CDR3 reads CASSLTGREKLFF. As DNA, the CDR3 is TGTGCCAGCAGCTTGACGGGTCGGGAAAAACTGTTTTTT.

The chain links TRBV25-1 to TRBJ2-5; D possibly matches TRBD1 or TRBD2 (5 bases each). From germline, CDR1 is MGHDK and CDR2 SYGVNS. The CDR3 totals 15 residues. V lost 4 bases to trimming and J lost 5 bases, with 17 bases between them. The CDR3 loop is CASSAIGWGTETQYF. CDR3 nucleotides: TGTGCCAGCAGTGCCATAGGGTGGGGGACGGAGACCCAGTACTTC.

On this clone itself: One end of the junction is discordant with germline, which a read error may explain. The chain is built from TRBV9 and TRBJ1-1; a possible D gene is TRBD1 (6 bases). CDR1 is SGDLS, CDR2 YYNGEE, per germline. The CDR3 runs 13 residues. The CDR3 DNA reads as TGTGCCAGCAGCGTAGGAGGGGGACCTGAGGCTTTCTTT. This encodes CASSVGGGPEAFF. Drawing the rest from reference TRBV9 and TRBJ1-1, the complete variable domain is DSGVTQTPKHLITATGQRVTLRCSPRSGDLSVYWYQQSLDQGLQFLIQYYNGEERAKGNILERFSAQQFPDLHSELNLSSLELGDSALYFCASSVGGGPEAFFGQGTRLTVV.

The chain is built from TRBV7-9 and TRBJ2-2; 7 nucleotides match TRBD1. From germline, CDR1 is SEHNR and CDR2 FQNEAQ (reference sequence). The CDR3 spans 15 residues. J was trimmed by 4 bases and V by 2 bases; bases with no gene match: 4. The CDR3 loop reads CASSLRGPSTGELFF. The CDR3 nucleotides are TGTGCCAGCAGCTTAAGGGGGCCTAGCACCGGGGAGCTGTTTTTT.

The chain joins TRBV7-2 to TRBJ2-1; tentative D call: TRBD2 (6 bases). The CDR3 totals 15 residues. Germline assignment: CDR1 SGHTA and CDR2 FQGNSA. Trimming stripped 1 base from V and 2 bases from J, with 9 bases between. CDR3 in amino acids: CASSLDGTPYNEQFF. CDR3 coding DNA: TGTGCCAGCAGCTTAGATGGGACTCCCTACAATGAGCAGTTCTTC.

This chain joins TRBV5-1 and TRBJ2-2; 8 bases fit TRBD1. The CDR3 totals 18 residues. V shed 0 bases, J shed 1 base, and the junction held 8 bases outside the gene matches. Per the germline V gene, CDR1 is SGHRS and CDR2 is YFSETQ. CDR3 DNA: TGCGCCAGCAGCTTGGAAGCCAGGGGGACAGGGAACACCGGGGAGCTGTTTTTT. Translating gives CASSLEARGTGNTGELFF.

This sequence joins TRBV19 and TRBJ1-1; 7 bases map to TRBD1. Trimming removed 6 bases from V and 10 bases from J; junction bases left unmatched: 11. Germline lookup yields CDR1 LNHDA and CDR2 SQIVND (reference sequence). The CDR3 sequence is 13 residues long. The CDR3 DNA reads TGTGCCAGTAGCCCGTATCTCCGGACAGGAGCTTTCTTT. Protein: CASSPYLRTGAFF.

This sequence joins TRBV4-1 and TRBJ2-7, with 12 bases fitting TRBD2. J gave up 6 bases and V 3 bases, and 12 bases lay outside the gene matches. Looked up from germline, CDR1 is MGHRA and CDR2 is YSYEKL. There are 17 residues in the CDR3. CDR3 sequence (DNA): TGCGCCAGCAGCCAGAGGACTAGCGGGAAAGGGAGGGGCGAGCAGTACTTC. This translates into CASSQRTSGKGRGEQYF.

The gene calls are TRBV4-1 and TRBJ2-7; 10 nucleotides align to TRBD2. Unmatched junction bases numbered 6, after V lost 4 bases and J lost 6 bases. The CDR3 has 14 residues. CDR1 and CDR2 from the germline V gene are MGHRA and YSYEKL. The CDR3 DNA reads as TGCGCCAGCAGCCTACTAGCGGGAATCGTCGAGCAGTACTTC. Translated: CASSLLAGIVEQYF.

The chain employs TRBV29-1 and TRBJ1-1; unclear D gene. The CDR3 loop spans 10 amino acids. The germline gives CDR1 SQVTM, CDR2 ANQGSEA. V gave up 4 bases and J gave up 5 bases, with 5 bases separating them. The CDR3 is CSVVWTEAFF. The CDR3 coding sequence is TGCAGCGTTGTGTGGACTGAAGCTTTCTTT.

The gene calls are TRBV25-1 and TRBJ2-1, with D perhaps matching TRBD1 or TRBD2 (6 bases each). Germline V gene sequence: CDR1 MGHDK, CDR2 SYGVNS. V lost 10 bases and J lost 8, with 15 bases in between. The CDR3 consists of 12 residues. CDR3 nucleotide sequence: TGTGCCACCACCGGGGGCCTCCATGAGCAGTTCTTC. Encoded protein: CATTGGLHEQFF.

The rearrangement uses TRBV5-4 and TRBJ2-7; a possible D gene is TRBD2 (6 bases). Germline loops: CDR1 SGHNT, CDR2 YYREEE (reference sequence). The ends were cut back, 5 bases at V and 0 bases at J, with 15 bases in the middle. The CDR3 runs 15 residues. In DNA form, the CDR3 reads TGTGCCAGCAGAGAGGGACTCTCTAGCTCCTACGAGCAGTACTTC. As protein: CASREGLSSSYEQYF. Variable domain in full (rest from reference TRBV5-4 and TRBJ2-7): ETGVTQSPTHLIKTRGQQVTLRCSSQSGHNTVSWYQQALGQGPQFIFQYYREEENGRGNFPPRFSGLQFPNYSSELNVNALELDDSALYLCASREGLSSSYEQYFGPGTRLTVT.

CDR3 coding DNA: TGTGCCAGCAGTGTCCGAGCTAGCGGGATGGCCCAGACGCAGTATTTT. Translating gives CASSVRASGMAQTQYF. The genes are TRBV6-1 and TRBJ2-3; the match to TRBD2 covers 9 bases. In germline, CDR1 is MNHNS, CDR2 SASEGT. The CDR3 has 16 amino acids. The ends lost 4 bases at V and 9 bases at J; junction bases unmatched: 14.

This sequence joins TRBV15 and TRBJ2-7; D gene unclear. The CDR3 sequence is 12 residues long. Trimming shortened V by 0 bases and J by 6 bases, and 6 bases separated the two germline ends. Germline-derived CDR1 and CDR2 are LNHNV and YYDKDF (reference sequence). CDR3 sequence: CATSRDNGEQYF. DNA for the CDR3: TGTGCCACCAGCAGAGACAACGGCGAGCAGTACTTC.

V gene TRBV6-6 combines with J gene TRBJ2-5; 9 bases are shared with TRBD1. The germline gives CDR1 MNHNY, CDR2 SVGAGI (reference sequence). Germline trimming cut 8 bases from V and 4 bases from J; bases unmatched to any gene: 5. The CDR3 length is 13 residues. CDR3 nucleotide sequence: TGTGCCAGCCGAACAGGGGGCGCAGAGACCCAGTACTTC. Translating it yields CASRTGGAETQYF.

With respect to this clone: Sequence at one end of the junction differs from germline and may be a read error. V is TRBV9 and J is TRBJ2-1; D call uncertain. Looked up from germline, CDR1 is SGDLS and CDR2 is YYNGEE. CDR3 length: 14 amino acids. The chain's CDR3 is CTSSVEVSYNEQFF. As DNA, the CDR3 is TGTACCAGCAGCGTTGAGGTATCCTACAATGAGCAGTTCTTC.

This rearrangement joins TRBV6-5 to TRBJ2-7; D remains ambiguous. This CDR3 region has 13 residues. V was shortened by 5 bases and J by 5 bases, with 13 bases between the two germline ends. CDR1 is MNHEY, CDR2 SVGAGI, per germline. Written as DNA, the CDR3 is TGTGCCAGCAGTGGCACCTCCGGGCACGAGCAGTACTTC. Its protein product is CASSGTSGHEQYF.